This T cell receptor beta chain appears in the sequencing data of a study of T cell responses to AZD1222 COVID-19 vaccine. Study summary: Second-dose schedules of about 4 or about 12 weeks were combined.

Whole-study results and caveats: In all cases, repertoires were sampled only after the peak T cell response. Reportedly, nearly half the spike-specific TCRs target unmutated variant regions.

The germline CDR1 and CDR2 sequences are SQVTM and ANQGSEA. The CDR3 covers 15 residues. V gave up 6 bases and J gave up 0 bases; unmatched junction bases: 6. Profiling relied on immunoSEQ multiplex PCR, and the TCRdb table lists in-frame clones only, not all of them. The data show 140,000 to 150,000 clones, approximately 83% seen once. Note on this clone: Its matching antigen is unknown.

The starting material was peripheral blood, obtained on day 0 of AZD1222 vaccination. The TCR sequence derives from an adult in good health. The chain recombines TRBV29-1 with TRBJ2-1; TRBD2 matches 9 bases. The CDR3 DNA is TGCAGCGTCCCGGGACTAGCCAGCTCCTACAATGAGCAGTTCTTC. As protein: CSVPGLASSYNEQFF.